The source of this T cell receptor beta chain is a study of blood T cells in healthy people across ages. Overall study findings and caveats: Long-lived donors exceeded aged donors in naive CD4+ cells and diversity.

On this clonotype itself: Its target is not known.

Together with a sample-barcoded 5' primer, a J-beta primer mix was included in a second PCR lasting about 7 to 11 cycles. TCRdb fed the 5' RACE reads into MiXCR, producing one record per CDR3 protein. The table lists 850,000 to 1,000,000 distinct CDR3 sequences, around 54% of them singletons. Donor samples were obtained from healthy Caucasian individuals from Russia, aged roughly 6 to 95. Each of the donors had roughly 9.3 milliliters of peripheral blood drawn into EDTA-treated Vacutainer tubes. This TCR derives from a woman aged 55-69 years in good health. Specimen: blood.

The CDR3 bases are TGCAGTGCTTTCCCACCCGGACTAGCGGACTACGAGCAGTACTTC. Translated: CSAFPPGLADYEQYF. The chain couples TRBV20-1 to TRBJ2-4; 10 bases are shared with TRBD2. TRBJ2-7 matches the DNA end more closely, so the J call is doubtful. The CDR3 has 15 residues. Per germline, CDR1 DFQATT and CDR2 SNEGSKA (reference sequence).